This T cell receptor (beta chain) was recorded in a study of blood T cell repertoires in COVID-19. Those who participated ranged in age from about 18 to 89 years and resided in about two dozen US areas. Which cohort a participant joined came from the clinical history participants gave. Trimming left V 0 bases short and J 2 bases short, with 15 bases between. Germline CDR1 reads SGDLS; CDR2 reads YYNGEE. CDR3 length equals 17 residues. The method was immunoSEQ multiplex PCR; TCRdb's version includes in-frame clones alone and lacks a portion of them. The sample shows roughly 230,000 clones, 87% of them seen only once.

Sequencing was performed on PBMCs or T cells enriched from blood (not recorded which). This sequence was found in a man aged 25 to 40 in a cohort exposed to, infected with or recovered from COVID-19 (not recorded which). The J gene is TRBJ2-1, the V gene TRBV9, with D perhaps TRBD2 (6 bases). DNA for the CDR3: TGTGCCAGCAGCGTAGCCGAGGGGAGGCGGGCCTACAATGAGCAGTTCTTC. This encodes CASSVAEGRRAYNEQFF.